Below, one TCR beta chain is given with its context. Its antigen is not identified. On cycle 4 day 1 and cycle 7 day 1, as well as at baseline, blood was sampled. These data belong to a study of OX40 agonist ivuxolimab in advanced cancers. Across the study: With a range of roughly 23 to 90, age averaged approximately 54 years, and nearly 85% were male.

Libraries were prepared by immunoSEQ multiplex PCR; TCRdb keeps only in-frame clonotypes and omits some of them. The sample contains around 80,000 clones, roughly 94% of which appear only once. With V trimmed by 3 bases and J by 4 bases, 7 bases remained unmatched. The CDR3 sequence is 15 residues long. Looked up from germline, CDR1 is LNHDA and CDR2 is SQIVND (reference sequence). General study results and limits: More expanded clones were found, on average, in CD8+ than in CD4+ T cells. CD4+ and CD8+ blood T cells expanded clonally by week 6 at 0.1 to 3.0 mg/kg.

The starting material was CD4+ or CD8+ T cells sorted from blood, obtained in a trial of the OX40 agonist ivuxolimab. The clonotype comes from an adult with an advanced solid tumor such as melanoma, head and neck, liver or kidney cancer. This chain connects TRBV19 to TRBJ2-3; 7 nucleotides line up with TRBD2. The CDR3 DNA reads as TGTGCCAGTAGTATGGGCGGGGGACGCGCAGATACGCAGTATTTT. This gives the protein CASSMGGGRADTQYF.